Below, 2 T cell receptor beta chains from the same sample are listed, as sequenced in a study of blood T cell repertoires in COVID-19. The repertoire was sequenced with immunoSEQ multiplex PCR; TCRdb's copy has only in-frame clones and lacks some. The sample shows approximately 190,000 clones, 84% of them seen only once. Input material: peripheral blood. Every receptor here comes from a human donor in a cohort sampled during active COVID-19.

The J gene is TRBJ2-7, the V gene TRBV28, with 8 bases identical to TRBD2. From germline, CDR1 is MDHEN and CDR2 SYDVKM. This CDR3 region has 16 residues. The trim removed 5 bases at V and 1 base at J, leaving 10 bases unmatched. The DNA of the CDR3 is TGTGCCAGCAGTGCCCCGGGAGCGGGAGCATCCTACGAGCAGTACTTC. Encoded protein: CASSAPGAGASYEQYF.

The chain combines TRBV5-1 with TRBJ2-1, with D perhaps matching TRBD2 (5 bases). The CDR3 runs 16 residues. CDR1 is SGHRS and CDR2 is YFSETQ in the germline V gene. Trimming pared 3 bases from V and 3 bases from J, leaving 16 bases between. CDR3 sequence (DNA): TGCGCCAGCAGCTCGGGTTTCGGGGAGAGCTACAATGAGCAGTTCTTC. It specifies CASSSGFGESYNEQFF.